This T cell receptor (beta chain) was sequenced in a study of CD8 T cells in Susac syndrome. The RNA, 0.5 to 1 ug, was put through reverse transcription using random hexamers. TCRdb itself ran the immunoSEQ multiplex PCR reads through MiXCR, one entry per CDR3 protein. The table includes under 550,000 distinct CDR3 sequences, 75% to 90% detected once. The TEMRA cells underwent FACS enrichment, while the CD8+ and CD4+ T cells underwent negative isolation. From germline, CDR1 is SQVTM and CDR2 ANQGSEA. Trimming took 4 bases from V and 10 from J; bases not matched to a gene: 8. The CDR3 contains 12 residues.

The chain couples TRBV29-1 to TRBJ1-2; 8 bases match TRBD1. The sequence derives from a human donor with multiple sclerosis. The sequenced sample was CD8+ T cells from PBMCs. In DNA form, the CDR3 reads TGCAGCGTTGGGGGGCAGGGGGCAGACTACACCTTC. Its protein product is CSVGGQGADYTF.